Listed below are T cell receptor beta chains from one sample, sequenced in a study of cytomegalovirus exposure and HLA in healthy donors. The method was immunoSEQ multiplex PCR; TCRdb's version includes in-frame clones alone and lacks a portion of them. The table shows more than 85,000 clones, with about 79% occurring only once. Input material: PBMCs. The receptors originated from a male donor in good health and CMV-seropositive. The CDR3 runs from the conserved cysteine through the conserved F or W. The D gene is left open where the match is weak. Clone size is stated in some rows and not others, as once, few, many or a class when expanded.

TRBJ2-1	TRBD2	NA	TRBV5-6	TGTGCCAGCAGTCTAGCGGGAAACTCCTACAATGAGCAGTTCTTC	CASSLAGNSYNEQFF
TRBJ2-7	TRBD1	NA	TRBV7-6	TGTGCCAGCAGCTTCGGACAGGCCTACGAGCAGTACTTC	CASSFGQAYEQYF
TRBJ2-1	NA	NA	TRBV5-1	TGCGCCAGCAGCGTGGGGCTGGGGGGTGTCTACAATGAGCAGTTCTTC	CASSVGLGGVYNEQFF
TRBJ1-1	NA	NA	TRBV7-2	TGTGCCAGCAGCTTAGCGGGGGGATATGGAGCTTTCTTT	CASSLAGGYGAFF
TRBJ1-5	NA	NA	TRBV30	TGTGCCTGTGGACTGGCGGCCGGCAATCAGCCCCAGCATTTT	CACGLAAGNQPQHF
TRBJ2-3	NA	NA	TRBV5-6	TGTGCCAGCAGCTCCCTACGGGATACGCAGTATTTT	CASSSLRDTQYF
TRBJ2-5	TRBD1	NA	TRBV6-5	TGTGCCAGCAGTTACGGGGACAGGGTGGAGACCCAGTACTTC	CASSYGDRVETQYF
TRBJ1-4	NA	NA	TRBV7-9	TGTGCCAGCAGCCGTGGCAGGGCTGAAAAACTGTTTTTT	CASSRGRAEKLFF
TRBJ2-5	TRBD1	few	TRBV6-1	TGTGCCAGCAGGATCGACAGGGGGCAAGAGACCCAGTACTTC	CASRIDRGQETQYF
TRBJ2-7	NA	few	TRBV19	TGTGCCAGTAGTATACAGGGAAGCTCCTACGAGCAGTACTTC	CASSIQGSSYEQYF
TRBJ1-1	NA	NA	TRBV2	TGTGCCAGCAAGGGTTCCGTAAGGGGGAGGGGTAACACTGAAGCTTTCTTT	CASKGSVRGRGNTEAFF
TRBJ1-1	NA	NA	TRBV25-1	TGTGCCAGCAGTGAGGTGGAGGGGACTGAAGCTTTCTTT	CASSEVEGTEAFF
TRBJ2-7	NA	NA	TRBV9	TGTGCCAGCAGCGTAGGTGGTAGCTCCTACGAGCAGTACTTC	CASSVGGSSYEQYF
TRBJ2-7	NA	NA	TRBV4-3	TGCGCCAGCAGCCGAGATGGCCAGGGTCACTCCTACGAGCAGTACTTC	CASSRDGQGHSYEQYF
TRBJ2-3	NA	NA	TRBV11-3	TGTGCCAGCAGCACCCGAAGGACTAGCACAGATACGCAGTATTTT	CASSTRRTSTDTQYF
TRBJ2-7	TRBD1	NA	TRBV5-1	TGCGCCAGCAGATCCGGGACAGGAAACTACGAGCAGTACTTC	CASRSGTGNYEQYF
TRBJ1-5	NA	NA	TRBV6-1	TGTGCCAGCAGTGCCCCCCGACACCACAATCAGCCCCAGCATTTT	CASSAPRHHNQPQHF
TRBJ2-3	NA	NA	TRBV5-6	TGTGCCAGCAGCTTTCCGGGGAGAGGTACAGATACGCAGTATTTT	CASSFPGRGTDTQYF
TRBJ2-7	NA	NA	TRBV7-9	TGTGCCAGCAGCTTAGCCCTTCTCGAGCAGTACTTC	CASSLALLEQYF
TRBJ1-3	NA	NA	TRBV5-4	TGTGCCAGCAGCCACCAGGCTACCTCTGGAAACACCATATATTTT	CASSHQATSGNTIYF
TRBJ1-1	TRBD1	NA	TRBV9	TGTGCCAGCAGCGTAGGCCCCCAGGGGGGTGAAGCTTTCTTT	CASSVGPQGGEAFF
TRBJ2-1	NA	NA	TRBV29-1	TGCAGCGTAGACACGAGCTCCTACAATGAGCAGTTCTTC	CSVDTSSYNEQFF
TRBJ1-5	NA	NA	TRBV18	TGTGCCAGCTCAAGCGGGACTCCCAGCAATCAGCCCCAGCATTTT	CASSSGTPSNQPQHF
TRBJ1-1	NA	NA	TRBV6-1	TGTGCCAGCGTTCCTAGTCCGAACACTGAAGCTTTCTTT	CASVPSPNTEAFF
TRBJ1-2	NA	NA	TRBV5-4	TGTGCCAGCAGCTTTGACAGCAACTATGGCTACACCTTC	CASSFDSNYGYTF
TRBJ1-2	NA	NA	TRBV30	TGTGCCTGGAGTGAGGGGAGGCAGGATGGCTACACCTTC	CAWSEGRQDGYTF
TRBJ1-4	TRBD1	NA	TRBV19	TGTGCCAGTAGTTCCAGGGGGCAGCCTAATGAAAAACTGTTTTTT	CASSSRGQPNEKLFF
TRBJ1-2	NA	NA	TRBV15	TGTGCCACCAGCAGAGGCAGGCAGGGCCTCTATGGCTACACCTTC	CATSRGRQGLYGYTF
TRBJ2-1	NA	NA	TRBV19	TGTGCCAGTAGTATCGGCCCTCGAGGCGCCTACAATGAGCAGTTCTTC	CASSIGPRGAYNEQFF
TRBJ2-7	TRBD1	NA	TRBV7-6	TGTGCCAGCAGCTTAGACGGGACAGGGGACAAACCGTACGAGCAGTACTTC	CASSLDGTGDKPYEQYF